These 28 T cell receptor beta chains were all obtained from the same sample, sequenced in a study of T cell repertoires in cytomegalovirus infection. TCRdb re-called the reads with MiXCR, one entry per CDR3 protein. There are 290,000 or so distinct CDR3 sequences in the sample; about 25% occur only once, and roughly 14% lies in the top ten. Sequencing was performed on PBMCs. The source of these receptors is a human donor in good health (CMV status not recorded). Some clones in this sample may be carry-over from other donors' samples.

Only one count was recorded for this clonotype. This chain's CDR3 is CASSELQETQYF. The CDR3 DNA reads TGTGCCAGCAGCGAATTACAAGAGACCCAGTACTTC. The rearrangement joins TRBV28 to TRBJ2-5; D remains ambiguous. The V gene's germline CDR1 is MDHEN and CDR2 SYDVKM. With 6 bases removed from V and 2 bases from J, the gap between germline ends came to 7 bases. The CDR3 covers 12 residues.

This clonotype was seen repeatedly, ten times or more. This sequence joins TRBV6-5 and TRBJ1-1, with TRBD1 as a possible D gene (6 bases). CDR1 and CDR2 from the germline V gene are MNHEY and SVGAGI. CDR3 length: 11 amino acids. The germline V and J ends were trimmed by 6 bases and 10 bases, with 12 bases remaining between them. The CDR3 sequence: CASRDSGRAFF. CDR3 bases: TGTGCCAGCAGGGACAGTGGTCGAGCTTTCTTT.

The chain combines TRBV29-1 with TRBJ1-2; weak D call: TRBD1 (5 bases). Trimming pared 4 bases from V and 0 bases from J, leaving 9 bases between. Germline V gene lookup returns CDR1 SQVTM and CDR2 ANQGSEA. The CDR3 is 13 amino acids. CDR3 DNA: TGCAGCGTTGTGGACACAACTAACTATGGCTACACCTTC. Protein: CSVVDTTNYGYTF.

The chain joins TRBV20-1 to TRBJ1-5; D gene unclear. The germline V and J ends were trimmed by 1 base and 0 bases, with 7 bases remaining between them. Germline CDR1 reads DFQATT; CDR2 reads SNEGSKA (reference sequence). The CDR3 is 14 residues long. CDR3 in amino acids: CSARVGYSNQPQHF. CDR3 DNA sequence: TGCAGTGCTAGAGTGGGTTATAGCAATCAGCCCCAGCATTTT.

This rearrangement joins TRBV6-5 to TRBJ2-7; 9 bases match TRBD1. Trimming took 7 bases from V and 0 from J; bases not matched to a gene: 7. CDR1 MNHEY and CDR2 SVGAGI come from the germline V gene. The CDR3 contains 15 residues. CDR3: CASTHGTGSSYEQYF. In nucleotides, the CDR3 is TGTGCCAGCACCCACGGGACAGGGAGCTCCTACGAGCAGTACTTC.

This clonotype was recorded at least ten times. This sequence joins TRBV27 and TRBJ2-7; D is possibly TRBD2 (6 bases). V was trimmed by 8 bases and J by 1 base, leaving 18 bases between them. CDR3 length equals 15 residues. From germline, CDR1 is MNHEY and CDR2 SMNVEV (reference sequence). The CDR3 spells CASRRGGHGSYEQYF. In DNA form, the CDR3 reads TGTGCCAGCCGGAGGGGCGGACATGGTTCCTACGAGCAGTACTTC.

CDR3 region: CASSWLAGVGDNEQFF. The CDR3 bases are TGTGCCAGTAGTTGGTTAGCGGGAGTAGGCGACAATGAGCAGTTCTTC. The V call is TRBV19, the J call TRBJ2-1, with 9 positions matching TRBD2. CDR1 and CDR2 (germline): LNHDA, SQIVND (reference sequence). The CDR3 contains 16 residues. After removal of 5 bases from V and 5 bases from J, the junction contained 10 bases not matched to a gene.

Many counts were recorded for this clonotype. The chain couples TRBV7-2 to TRBJ2-3, with 7 positions matching TRBD2. The junction had 9 bases not matched to a gene; V was cut back by 1 base and J by 2 bases. The CDR3 runs to 17 residues. Germline V gene sequence: CDR1 SGHTA, CDR2 FQGNSA. CDR3 sequence: CASSLVASGGPTDTQYF. CDR3 in DNA: TGTGCCAGCAGCTTAGTCGCGTCGGGAGGACCCACAGATACGCAGTATTTT. The full variable domain, completed using reference TRBV7-2 and TRBJ2-3, is GAGVSQSPSNKVTEKGKDVELRCDPISGHTALYWYRQSLGQGLEFLIYFQGNSAPDKSGLPSDRFSAERTGGSVSTLTIQRTQQEDSAVYLCASSLVASGGPTDTQYFGPGTRLTVL.

This clonotype was seen ten or more times. This chain connects TRBV6-1 to TRBJ2-2, with D perhaps given as TRBD1 or TRBD2 (6 bases each). V gave up 6 bases and J gave up 3 bases, with 11 bases separating them. This CDR3 is 14 amino acids long. The germline V gene has CDR1 MNHNS and CDR2 SASEGT. Here the CDR3 DNA reads TGTGCCAGCAGCGGGGGCGGGGACACCGGGGAGCTGTTTTTT. Encoded protein: CASSGGGDTGELFF.

The V and J genes are TRBV27 and TRBJ2-7; D is uncertain. CDR3 length: 14 residues. The ends were cut back, 3 bases at V and 3 bases at J, with 12 bases in the middle. Germline loops: CDR1 MNHEY, CDR2 SMNVEV (reference sequence). The CDR3 region is CASSFSRSHYEQYV. The CDR3 bases are TGTGCCAGCAGTTTTAGTCGCAGCCACTACGAGCAGTACGTC.

This clonotype was counted a few times. The chain has TRBV5-4 and TRBJ2-3; 7 bases align to TRBD2. Germline V gene sequence: CDR1 SGHNT, CDR2 YYREEE (reference sequence). V lost 6 bases to trimming and J lost 2 bases; unmatched junction nucleotides: 12. The CDR3 contains 16 residues. As DNA, the CDR3 is TGTGCCAGCACCTTAGGCGGGGGAACCCCCACAGATACGCAGTATTTT. Translating it yields CASTLGGGTPTDTQYF.

At least ten counts were recorded for this clonotype. This chain connects TRBV7-2 to TRBJ2-5; D is ambiguous. Trimming left V 7 bases short and J 1 base short, with 13 bases between. The CDR3 totals 14 residues. Per the germline V gene, CDR1 is SGHTA and CDR2 is FQGNSA. The CDR3 spells CASTSVRPQETQYF. Written as DNA, the CDR3 is TGTGCCAGCACTTCTGTTAGGCCCCAAGAGACCCAGTACTTC.

This clonotype was seen only a few times. The chain employs TRBV6-5 and TRBJ2-6, with a possible D match to TRBD2 (6 bases). The CDR3 totals 18 residues. Between the trimmed V and J ends, which lost 5 bases and 2 bases, there was a span of 19 bases. CDR1 and CDR2 (germline): MNHEY, SVGAGI. CDR3 sequence: CASSPLALSGPGANVLTF. CDR3 nucleotide sequence: TGTGCCAGCAGTCCACTAGCACTTTCAGGCCCTGGGGCCAACGTCCTGACTTTC.

The chain joins TRBV5-1 to TRBJ1-4, with a weak D call TRBD1 (5 bases). The V end was cut by 1 base, the J end by 5 bases, with 9 bases between. CDR3 length equals 14 residues. Germline CDR1 reads SGHRS; CDR2 reads YFSETQ. The CDR3 DNA follows: TGCGCCAGCAGCTTGCTGGGGGTAAATGAAAAACTGTTTTTT. This sequence encodes CASSLLGVNEKLFF.

The chain links TRBV6-6 to TRBJ2-7; the match to TRBD1 covers 7 bases. J gave up 6 bases and V 7 bases, and 12 bases lay outside the gene matches. The CDR3 sequence is 14 residues long. From germline, CDR1 is MNHNY and CDR2 SVGAGI (reference sequence). CDR3 nucleotides: TGTGCCAGCAAGGCCGGACAGGCTTTCGGCGAGCAGTACTTC. This encodes CASKAGQAFGEQYF.

The genes are TRBV29-1 and TRBJ2-5; D possibly corresponds to TRBD1 (6 bases). V lost 7 bases, J lost 0 bases, and 15 bases lay in between. CDR3 length equals 14 residues. CDR1 and CDR2 (germline): SQVTM, ANQGSEA. In nucleotides, the CDR3 is TGCAGCGGTACCGGGACAAGTCACCAAGAGACCCAGTACTTC. Protein: CSGTGTSHQETQYF.

This chain joins TRBV7-4 and TRBJ2-5; D unresolved. The CDR3 extends over 15 amino acids. Germline V gene sequence: CDR1 SGHVT, CDR2 SQSDAQ. Trimming left V 1 base short and J 4 bases short, with 13 bases between. The DNA of the CDR3 is TGTGCCAGCAGCTTAGTATGGCAGCAGGTAGAGACCCAGTACTTC. Translated, it gives CASSLVWQQVETQYF.

This clonotype was seen repeatedly, ten times or more. The J gene is TRBJ1-5, the V gene TRBV7-2; 7 bases align to TRBD1. Germline-derived CDR1 and CDR2 are SGHTA and FQGNSA. The J segment lost 7 bases and the V segment lost 1 base, leaving 7 bases of the junction unmatched. This CDR3 spans 15 amino acids. The CDR3, as DNA: TGTGCCAGCAGCTTAGGACAGGGTATGTCCCAGCCCCAGCATTTT. Its protein product is CASSLGQGMSQPQHF.

Only a few counts were recorded for this clonotype. The chain employs TRBV6-2 or TRBV6-3 and TRBJ2-3; 9 bases line up with TRBD2. Germline V gives CDR1 MNHEY, CDR2 SVGEGT. The CDR3 covers 18 residues. Trimming cost V 2 bases and J 1 base; bases outside gene matches: 10. The CDR3, as DNA: TGTGCCAGCAGTTACCTGCGGGGGGGCCGACGACGCACAGATACGCAGTATTTT. This translates into CASSYLRGGRRRTDTQYF.

The count of this clonotype is one. The chain couples TRBV3-1 to TRBJ1-1, with no clear D. In germline, CDR1 is LGHDT, CDR2 YNNKEL (reference sequence). V lost 0 bases and J lost 3, with 5 bases in between. CDR3 length: 13 residues. This CDR3 is CASSQEEDTEAFF. In DNA, the CDR3 is TGTGCCAGCAGCCAAGAGGAGGACACTGAAGCTTTCTTT. Drawing the rest from reference TRBV3-1 and TRBJ1-1, the complete variable domain is DTAVSQTPKYLVTQMGNDKSIKCEQNLGHDTMYWYKQDSKKFLKIMFSYNNKELIINETVPNRFSPKSPDKAHLNLHINSLELGDSAVYFCASSQEEDTEAFFGQGTRLTVV.

This chain connects TRBV19 to TRBJ1-2, with D tentatively TRBD1 (6 bases). CDR3 size: 14 residues. Germline V lookup: CDR1 LNHDA, CDR2 SQIVND (reference sequence). Deletions cut 6 bases from V and 7 bases from J, with 18 bases between. The CDR3 DNA sequence: TGTGCCAGTAGCCACCGGGACACCAGTGCTGGCTACACCTTC. Encoded protein: CASSHRDTSAGYTF.

In the case of this clonotype: One end of the junction varies from germline; a read error may be responsible. The chain is built from TRBV15 and TRBJ2-2; D gene ambiguous. The germline gives CDR1 LNHNV, CDR2 YYDKDF (reference sequence). The CDR3 has 15 residues. The CDR3 DNA sequence: TGTGTCACCAGCAGAGCCGGACGGGACACCGGGGAGCTGTTTTTT. Amino acids: CVTSRAGRDTGELFF.

This clonotype was seen a few times. The CDR3 DNA reads TGTGCCAGCACCTCGGGACTATCATCCTACGAGCAGTACTTC. Its translation: CASTSGLSSYEQYF. J is TRBJ2-7 and V is TRBV28; 7 bases align to TRBD2. With V trimmed by 7 bases and J by 1 base, 7 bases remained unmatched. This CDR3 comprises 14 residues. The germline V gene has CDR1 MDHEN and CDR2 SYDVKM.

The sample holds a few counts of this clonotype. This sequence joins TRBV7-2 and TRBJ2-7; TRBD2 might be the D (6 bases). Germline V gene sequence: CDR1 SGHTA, CDR2 FQGNSA. CDR3 size: 16 residues. V was trimmed by 5 bases and J by 2 bases, leaving 19 bases between them. The CDR3 DNA follows: TGTGCCAGCAGCATCACCGCTTTAGGGAGGACCTACGAGCAGTACTTC. Translated, it gives CASSITALGRTYEQYF.

The rearrangement joins TRBV4-2 to TRBJ1-2; D may be TRBD1 (6 bases). Between the trimmed V and J ends, which lost 4 bases and 0 bases, there was a span of 12 bases. Germline loops: CDR1 LGHNA, CDR2 YNFKEQ. CDR3 length: 15 residues. In DNA form, the CDR3 reads TGTGCCAGCAGCCCGGCAGGGGTTTCTAACTATGGCTACACCTTC. This sequence encodes CASSPAGVSNYGYTF.

The chain links TRBV5-1 to TRBJ1-1; D gene unclear. CDR3 size: 14 residues. Trimming cost V 1 base and J 5 bases, with 12 bases left between them. Per the germline V gene, CDR1 is SGHRS and CDR2 is YFSETQ. CDR3 protein: CASSLQSGWTEAFF. The CDR3, as DNA: TGCGCCAGCAGCTTGCAATCGGGTTGGACTGAAGCTTTCTTT.

This clonotype showed up many times. The V call is TRBV7-8, the J call TRBJ1-2; TRBD1 is a possible D gene (5 bases). The CDR3 totals 12 residues. Trimming shortened V by 4 bases and J by 5 bases, and 8 bases separated the two germline ends. The V gene's germline CDR1 is SGHVS and CDR2 FQNEAQ. CDR3 amino acids: CASSSGLYGYTF. CDR3 DNA: TGTGCCAGCAGCTCAGGGTTATATGGCTACACCTTC. The complete variable domain, with remaining parts taken from reference TRBV7-8 and TRBJ1-2, reads GAGVSQSPRYKVAKRGQDVALRCDPISGHVSLFWYQQALGQGPEFLTYFQNEAQLDKSGLPSDRFFAERPEGSVSTLKIQRTQQEDSAVYLCASSSGLYGYTFGSGTRLTVV.

This clonotype has a count of ten or more. CDR3 amino acids: CASSLSPTDSNQPQHF. Written as DNA, the CDR3 is TGTGCCAGCAGTTTATCTCCGACAGATAGCAATCAGCCCCAGCATTTT. The gene calls are TRBV27 and TRBJ1-5; possibly TRBD1 for D (5 bases). Trimming took off 0 bases at V and 0 bases at J, with 9 bases between the two ends. Germline loops: CDR1 MNHEY, CDR2 SMNVEV (reference sequence). The CDR3 totals 16 residues.